The present entry profiles one T cell receptor (beta chain) with its context. A few counts support this clone. What this receptor recognizes is not known. It has no much larger one-base neighbor in the sample; base qualities were not kept. This sample stems from a study of T cells in localized non-small cell lung cancer (dated by TCRdb to the early 2020s). For the study in its entirety: Comparing tumors with uninvolved tumor-adjacent lungs, the study looked at the T cell repertoires of about 240 patients with early-stage NSCLC. The cohort consisted of approximately 240 treatment-naive NSCLC patients whose localized lung tumors had been resected. The mean age of the NSCLC patients was under 70 years, with roughly 120 men and 110 or so women.

The full study reports these points: Higher blood T cell density associated with longer overall survival, while higher adjacent-lung clonality associated with shorter survival. Uninvolved tumor-adjacent lung showed the highest T cell clonality, higher than tumor, which suggests more focused antigenic responses in the uninvolved tumor-adjacent lung. Because multi-region sequencing of the tumors was not done, intratumor heterogeneity could not be ruled out. Because the study design was exploratory, TCR variables were selected using unadjusted p-values without false-discovery rate correction. Of the top 100 tumor clones, a median of roughly 56 were detected in paired uninvolved adjacent lung; some 28 were also among that lung's top 100.

Its CDR3 holds 15 amino acids, cysteine through phenylalanine. The entry retains the CDR3 DNA only, 45 bases that are in frame from base 1. CDR1 and CDR2, looked up from the germline V gene, are SGHTA and FQGNSA. Relative to germline, V is missing 4 bases and J is missing 4 bases, with 5 bases of the junction outside any gene match. At diagnosis, peripheral blood, uninvolved tumor-adjacent lung and tumor were collected and stored as a combination of fresh-frozen and FFPE material. Blood samples were analyzed as peripheral blood mononuclear cells for TCR repertoire profiling. The immunoSEQ Assay was used to sequence TCR beta CDR3 regions from DNA. The authors processed their data as follows. To compute T cell density, TCR beta template counts were normalized to usable DNA, which was estimated by amplifying housekeeping genes. Using the preseqR package, richness was estimated by extrapolating to 120,000 templates for tissue samples and 400,000 templates for PBMC samples. Clonality was defined as one minus Pielou's evenness. Differential abundance testing on productive amino-acid clonotypes, with a minimum total count of 5 and an alpha of 0.1, was used to identify tissue-enriched TCRs. The Jaccard Index and the Morisita Overlap Index were used to measure how much the repertoires overlapped between compartments. TCR beta CDR3s were clustered by GLIPH together with public tetramer-defined viral CDR3s, and at least three viral sequences plus V-gene enrichment were required for viral motifs. Imported from immuneACCESS, the table was reduced by TCRdb to in-frame sequences with V and J called. These copies leave out some clones; in studies compared against another copy, an unresolved V gene accounts for under half, and the cause of the remainder is not known. Clonal size and the V and J genes are those of that table, whereas D and trimming came from the DNA. The sample table lists around 28,000 clones, around 90% of them with a count of one. The ten largest clones add up to less than 3.5% of the sample.

The input for sequencing was peripheral blood, taken before any cancer treatment. This TCR derives from a woman aged 18-49 years with stage I lung adenocarcinoma. In this chain, TRBV7-2 is recombined with TRBJ2-2, and 8 junctional nucleotides match TRBD1. The CDR3 has the sequence CASSYRTGTTGELFF. The DNA reads TGTGCCAGCAGCTACAGGACAGGGACCACCGGGGAGCTGTTTTTT. With all but the CDR3 taken from the reference TRBV7-2 and TRBJ2-2 genes, the full variable domain is: GAGVSQSPSNKVTEKGKDVELRCDPISGHTALYWYRQSLGQGLEFLIYFQGNSAPDKSGLPSDRFSAERTGGSVSTLTIQRTQQEDSAVYLCASSYRTGTTGELFFGEGSRLTVL.